Each of the 14 T cell receptor beta chains below was sequenced from the same sample in a study of cytomegalovirus exposure and HLA in healthy donors. The PCR employed 60 Vbeta primers together with 13 Jbeta primers. The data were produced by immunoSEQ multiplex PCR, yet TCRdb's version contains in-frame clones alone and is incomplete. The sample lists more than 250,000 clones, 80% to 90% occurring once. The specimen was PBMCs. These receptor sequences come from a woman aged 18-30 years in good health and CMV-seronegative.

The rearrangement joins TRBV11-2 to TRBJ2-7; D remains ambiguous. V gave up 1 base and J gave up 2 bases, with 9 bases separating them. The CDR3 length is 14 residues. The V gene's germline CDR1 is SGHAT and CDR2 FQNNGV. CDR3 sequence (DNA): TGTGCCAGCAGCTTAGGAGGTTCGCCCTACGAGCAGTACTTC. Translated: CASSLGGSPYEQYF.

The chain combines TRBV5-1 with TRBJ2-7; 10 positions match TRBD2. With 4 bases clipped from V and 2 bases from J, the junction kept 9 bases outside the gene matches. In germline, CDR1 is SGHRS, CDR2 YFSETQ. The CDR3 runs to 16 residues. The CDR3: CASSPGTGLATYEQYF. CDR3 bases: TGCGCCAGCAGCCCAGGAACGGGACTAGCGACCTACGAGCAGTACTTC.

The chain employs TRBV30 and TRBJ1-2; D perhaps matches TRBD1 (5 bases). Between the trimmed V and J ends, which lost 1 base and 4 bases, there was a span of 16 bases. CDR3 length equals 15 residues. Germline V gene data show CDR1 as GTSNPN and CDR2 as SVGIG (reference sequence). The CDR3: CAWSDWAGNPYGYTF. The CDR3 nucleotides are TGTGCCTGGAGTGATTGGGCAGGGAACCCCTATGGCTACACCTTC.

This clone turned up a few times. The rearrangement links TRBV11-3 to TRBJ2-7, with D perhaps TRBD2 (5 bases). The germline V gene has CDR1 SGHNT and CDR2 YENEEA. The CDR3 has 17 amino acids. Trimming left V 1 base short and J 4 bases short, with 20 bases between. The CDR3 reads CASSLAELVIKAYEQYF. The CDR3 DNA follows: TGTGCCAGCAGCTTAGCCGAACTAGTGATAAAGGCTTACGAGCAGTACTTC.

The chain couples TRBV4-2 to TRBJ2-1, with TRBD2 matching over 8 bases. Germline values: CDR1 LGHNA, CDR2 YNFKEQ. The CDR3 consists of 16 residues. Trimming cost V 6 bases and J 10 bases; bases outside gene matches: 17. The CDR3 loop is CASSRRVGGGLGEQFF. CDR3 DNA: TGTGCCAGCAGTCGCAGGGTGGGCGGGGGGCTAGGGGAGCAGTTCTTC.

V usage is TRBV19 and J usage is TRBJ2-5; 13 positions agree with TRBD2. The CDR3 runs 15 residues. The V gene's germline CDR1 is LNHDA and CDR2 SQIVND (reference sequence). Losses at the gene ends were 6 bases for V and 0 bases for J; bases not matched to a gene: 1. The CDR3 is CASRTSGGYQETQYF. As DNA, the CDR3 is TGTGCCAGTAGGACTAGCGGGGGGTACCAAGAGACCCAGTACTTC.

V and J are TRBV9 and TRBJ1-3; 9 bases are shared with TRBD1. The CDR3 spans 20 residues. After removal of 2 bases from V and 0 bases from J, the junction contained 15 bases not matched to a gene. The germline V gene has CDR1 SGDLS and CDR2 YYNGEE. CDR3 region: CASSVGPGTGQDTSGNTIYF. CDR3 sequence (DNA): TGTGCCAGCAGCGTCGGTCCCGGGACAGGGCAAGACACCTCTGGAAACACCATATATTTT.

The chain combines TRBV27 with TRBJ2-1; 14 nucleotides line up with TRBD2. The CDR3 totals 15 residues. Unmatched junction bases numbered 4, after V lost 6 bases and J lost 6 bases. Looked up from germline, CDR1 is MNHEY and CDR2 is SMNVEV (reference sequence). The CDR3 region has the DNA TGTGCCAGCAGCCCTGGGACTAGCGGGAGCAATGAGCAGTTCTTC. It codes for CASSPGTSGSNEQFF.

CDR3 sequence: CASSYSIGGGNSPLHF. Here the CDR3 DNA reads TGTGCCAGCAGTTACTCGATTGGGGGAGGAAATTCACCCCTCCACTTT. The genes are TRBV6-5 and TRBJ1-6; tentatively, D is TRBD1 (5 bases). Per the germline V gene, CDR1 is MNHEY and CDR2 is SVGAGI. V dropped 0 bases and J dropped 7 bases, with 13 bases sitting between them. The CDR3 consists of 16 residues.

Regarding this clone: The sample has other DNA sequences that encode this CDR3 too. The genes are TRBV2 and TRBJ1-6, with 8 bases aligning to TRBD1. The CDR3 length is 15 residues. The germline V gene encodes CDR1 SNHLY and CDR2 FYNNEI. J was trimmed by 7 bases and V by 6 bases; bases with no gene match: 8. In DNA, the CDR3 is TGTGCCAGCAGGAACGGACAGGGCCAAAATTCACCCCTCCACTTT. Translation: CASRNGQGQNSPLHF.

This chain connects TRBV5-5 to TRBJ1-5; D possibly corresponds to TRBD1 (6 bases). The CDR3 sequence is 14 residues long. V shed 2 bases and J shed 7 bases, with 13 bases lying between them. Germline V gives CDR1 SGHKS, CDR2 YYEKEE (reference sequence). In nucleotides, the CDR3 is TGTGCCAGCAGCTTAGTGGACAGTTTCCAGCCCCAGCATTTT. Translating it yields CASSLVDSFQPQHF.

V is TRBV19 and J is TRBJ1-3; 7 positions match TRBD1. Germline V gene data show CDR1 as LNHDA and CDR2 as SQIVND (reference sequence). The CDR3 sequence is 15 residues long. The V segment lost 8 bases and the J segment 0 bases; nucleotides outside the gene matches: 7. The DNA for the CDR3 is TGTGCCAGTCGGACAGGCCCGATCTCTGGAAACACCATATATTTT. It translates to CASRTGPISGNTIYF.

The J gene is TRBJ1-1, the V gene TRBV7-8; TRBD1 is a possible D gene (5 bases). Germline CDR1 and CDR2: SGHVS and FQNEAQ. Deletions cut 6 bases from V and 1 base from J, with 15 bases between. This CDR3 has 15 residues. The DNA for the CDR3 is TGTGCCAGCAGTCTAGTGAGCGGGGGGAACACTGAAGCTTTCTTT. Translating it yields CASSLVSGGNTEAFF. Complete variable domain (other parts from reference TRBV7-8 and TRBJ1-1): GAGVSQSPRYKVAKRGQDVALRCDPISGHVSLFWYQQALGQGPEFLTYFQNEAQLDKSGLPSDRFFAERPEGSVSTLKIQRTQQEDSAVYLCASSLVSGGNTEAFFGQGTRLTVV.

V usage is TRBV11-2 and J usage is TRBJ1-2; no reliable D call. The V and J ends lost 6 bases and 8 bases respectively, with 13 bases between them. The CDR3 runs 12 residues. Per the germline V gene, CDR1 is SGHAT and CDR2 is FQNNGV. The CDR3 loop reads CASSTNYGGYTF. CDR3 coding DNA: TGTGCCAGCAGTACCAATTATGGCGGCTACACCTTC.